This T cell receptor beta chain stems from a study of cytotoxic CD8 clonotypes in ibrutinib-treated CLL. The CDR3 is 14 residues long. Between the trimmed V and J ends, which lost 6 bases and 4 bases, there was a span of 15 bases. Germline V gene data show CDR1 as SGHRS and CDR2 as YFSETQ. Findings and limits, study-wide: Exceeding age-matched healthy donors, baseline clonality also tracked the counts of circulating CD8+ T cells. At progression, clonality fell back toward baseline after rising at ibrutinib response.

TCRdb keeps only in-frame clones here, not all; method: immunoSEQ multiplex PCR. The sample consists of roughly 200,000 clones, just under 80% of them appearing once. With regard to this clone: Its antigen remains unknown.

The specimen was PBMCs, collected after 12 months of ibrutinib treatment. This sequence joins TRBV5-1 and TRBJ2-3; no clear D. The origin of this receptor is a human donor with chronic lymphocytic leukemia. CDR3 in amino acids: CASMATPGSDTQYF. CDR3 nucleotides: TGCGCCAGCATGGCGACCCCGGGTTCAGATACGCAGTATTTT.